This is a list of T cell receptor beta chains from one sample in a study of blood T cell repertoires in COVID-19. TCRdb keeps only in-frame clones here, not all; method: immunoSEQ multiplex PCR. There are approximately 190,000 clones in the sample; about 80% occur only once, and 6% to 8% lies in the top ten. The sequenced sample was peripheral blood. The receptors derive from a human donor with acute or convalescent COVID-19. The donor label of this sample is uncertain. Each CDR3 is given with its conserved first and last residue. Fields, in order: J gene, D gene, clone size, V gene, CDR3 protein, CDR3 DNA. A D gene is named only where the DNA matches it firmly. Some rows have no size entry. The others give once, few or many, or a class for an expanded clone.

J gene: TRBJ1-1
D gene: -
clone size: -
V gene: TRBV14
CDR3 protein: CASSPEAGRGTEAFF
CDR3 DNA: TGTGCCAGCAGCCCGGAGGCGGGACGGGGAACTGAAGCTTTCTTT

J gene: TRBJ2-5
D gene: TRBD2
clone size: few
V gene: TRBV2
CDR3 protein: CASRVLAGASQETQYF
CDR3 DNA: TGTGCCAGCAGAGTACTAGCGGGAGCGTCCCAAGAGACCCAGTACTTC

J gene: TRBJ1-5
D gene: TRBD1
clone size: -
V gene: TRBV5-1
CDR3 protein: CASSPTGVGQPQHF
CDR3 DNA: TGCGCCAGCAGCCCTACAGGGGTGGGTCAGCCCCAGCATTTT

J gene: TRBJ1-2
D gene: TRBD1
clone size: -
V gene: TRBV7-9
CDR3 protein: CASSPANDRGLGYTF
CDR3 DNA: TGTGCCAGCAGCCCAGCAAACGACAGGGGGCTTGGCTACACCTTC

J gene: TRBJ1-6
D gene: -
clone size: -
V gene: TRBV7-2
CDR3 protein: CASSLAWGRNYSPLHF
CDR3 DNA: TGTGCCAGCAGCTTAGCGTGGGGCCGTAACTATTCACCCCTCCACTTT

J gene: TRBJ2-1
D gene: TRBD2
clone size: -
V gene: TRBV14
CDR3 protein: CASSPWTSGTAANEQFF
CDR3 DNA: TGTGCCAGCAGCCCTTGGACTAGCGGGACGGCAGCAAATGAGCAGTTCTTC

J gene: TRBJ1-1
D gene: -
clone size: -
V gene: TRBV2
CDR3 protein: CASSESPQGSTEAFF
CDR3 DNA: TGTGCCAGCAGTGAATCCCCACAGGGATCCACTGAAGCTTTCTTT

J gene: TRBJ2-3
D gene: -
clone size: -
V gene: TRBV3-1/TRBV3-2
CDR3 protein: CASSPGTYRTDTQYF
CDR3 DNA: TGTGCCAGCAGCCCCGGGACTTACCGCACAGATACGCAGTATTTT

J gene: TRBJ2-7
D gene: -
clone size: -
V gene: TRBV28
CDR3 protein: CASSQQGFVYEQYF
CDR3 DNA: TGTGCCAGCAGTCAACAGGGTTTTGTATACGAGCAGTACTTC

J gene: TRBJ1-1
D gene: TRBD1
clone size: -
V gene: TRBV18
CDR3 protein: CASSPDRGEGTEAFF
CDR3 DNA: TGTGCCAGCTCACCAGACAGGGGTGAGGGGACTGAAGCTTTCTTT

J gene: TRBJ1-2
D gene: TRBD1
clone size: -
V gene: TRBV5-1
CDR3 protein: CASSFSGTANYGYTF
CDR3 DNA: TGCGCCAGCAGCTTTTCCGGGACAGCTAACTATGGCTACACCTTC

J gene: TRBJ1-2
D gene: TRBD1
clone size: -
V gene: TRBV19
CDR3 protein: CASTPLIGGQGYTF
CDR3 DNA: TGTGCCAGTACTCCCCTAATAGGGGGCCAGGGCTACACCTTC

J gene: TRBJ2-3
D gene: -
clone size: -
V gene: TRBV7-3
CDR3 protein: CASSLQGSTADTQYF
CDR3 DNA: TGTGCCAGCAGCTTACAAGGGAGTACGGCAGATACGCAGTATTTT

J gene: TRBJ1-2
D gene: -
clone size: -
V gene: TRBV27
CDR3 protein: CASSSRTEGWEGYTF
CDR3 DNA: TGTGCCAGCAGTTCCCGGACTGAAGGGTGGGAAGGCTACACCTTC

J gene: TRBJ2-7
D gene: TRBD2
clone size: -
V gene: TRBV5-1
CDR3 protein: CASSLASGGMGYEQYF
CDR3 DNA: TGCGCCAGCAGCTTGGCTAGCGGAGGGATGGGCTACGAGCAGTACTTC

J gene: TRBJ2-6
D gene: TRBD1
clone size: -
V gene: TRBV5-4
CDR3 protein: CASSGGTGKNSGANVLTF
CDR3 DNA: TGTGCCAGCAGCGGAGGGACAGGGAAGAACTCTGGGGCCAACGTCCTGACTTTC

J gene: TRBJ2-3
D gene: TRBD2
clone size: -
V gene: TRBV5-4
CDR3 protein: CASSSGTSGRRTDTQYF
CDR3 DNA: TGTGCCAGCAGCTCCGGGACTAGCGGGAGGCGCACAGATACGCAGTATTTT

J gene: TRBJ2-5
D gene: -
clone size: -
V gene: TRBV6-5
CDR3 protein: CASIGPGVETQYF
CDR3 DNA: TGTGCCAGCATTGGGCCCGGGGTAGAGACCCAGTACTTC

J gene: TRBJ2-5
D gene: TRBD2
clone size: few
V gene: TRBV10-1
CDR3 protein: CASSTGTRFRETQYF
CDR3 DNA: TGCGCCAGCAGCACCGGGACTAGATTCCGAGAGACCCAGTACTTC

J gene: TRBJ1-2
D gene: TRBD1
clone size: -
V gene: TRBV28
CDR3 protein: CASSGTETYGYTF
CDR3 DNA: TGTGCCAGCAGTGGGACAGAGACCTATGGCTACACCTTC

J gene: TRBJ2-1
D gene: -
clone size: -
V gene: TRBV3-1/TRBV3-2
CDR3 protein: CASSQGGLRQFF
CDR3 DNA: TGTGCCAGCAGCCAGGGGGGTTTGCGACAGTTCTTC

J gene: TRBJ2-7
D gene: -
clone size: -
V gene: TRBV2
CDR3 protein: CASSEQGGPYEQYF
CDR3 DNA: TGTGCCAGCAGTGAACAGGGGGGTCCTTACGAGCAGTACTTC

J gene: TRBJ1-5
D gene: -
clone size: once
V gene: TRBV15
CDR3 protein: CATSSPRDFNQPQHF
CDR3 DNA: TGTGCCACCAGCAGTCCCCGGGACTTCAATCAGCCCCAGCATTTT

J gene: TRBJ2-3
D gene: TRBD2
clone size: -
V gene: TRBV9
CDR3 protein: CASGRLAGWGDTQYF
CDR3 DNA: TGTGCCAGCGGCCGACTAGCGGGGTGGGGAGATACGCAGTATTTT

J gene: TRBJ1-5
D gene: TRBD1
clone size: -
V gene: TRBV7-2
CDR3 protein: CASSLTGQGLNQPQHF
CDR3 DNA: TGTGCCAGCAGCCTTACGGGACAGGGCCTTAATCAGCCCCAGCATTTT

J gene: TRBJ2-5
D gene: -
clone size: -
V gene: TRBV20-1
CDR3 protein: CSATPQETQYF
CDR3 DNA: TGCAGTGCCACACCCCAAGAGACCCAGTACTTC

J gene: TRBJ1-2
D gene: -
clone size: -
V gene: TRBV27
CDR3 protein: CASSFRVGNYGYTF
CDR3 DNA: TGTGCCAGCAGTTTCCGGGTTGGTAACTATGGCTACACCTTC

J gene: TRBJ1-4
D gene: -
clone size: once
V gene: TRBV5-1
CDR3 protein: CASSWALQGEKLFF
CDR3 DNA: TGCGCCAGCAGCTGGGCCCTACAGGGAGAAAAACTGTTTTTT

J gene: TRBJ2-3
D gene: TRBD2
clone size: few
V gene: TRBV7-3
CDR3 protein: CASSPWASGPGTDTQYF
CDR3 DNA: TGTGCCAGCAGCCCCTGGGCTAGCGGGCCGGGGACAGATACGCAGTATTTT

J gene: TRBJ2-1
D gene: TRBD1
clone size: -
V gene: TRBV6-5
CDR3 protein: CASSYRRQGRNNEQFF
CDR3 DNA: TGTGCCAGCAGTTACAGGCGACAGGGTAGGAACAATGAGCAGTTCTTC

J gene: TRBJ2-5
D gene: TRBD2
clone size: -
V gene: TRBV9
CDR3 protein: CASSVGDSGPETQYF
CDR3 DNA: TGTGCCAGCAGCGTAGGAGATAGCGGGCCCGAGACCCAGTACTTC

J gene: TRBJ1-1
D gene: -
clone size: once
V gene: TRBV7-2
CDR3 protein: CASSLSRGNTEAFF
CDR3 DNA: TGTGCCAGCAGCTTGTCCAGGGGGAACACTGAAGCTTTCTTT

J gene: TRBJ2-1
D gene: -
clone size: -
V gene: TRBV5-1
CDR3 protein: CASSPVGPVAYNEQFF
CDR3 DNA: TGCGCCAGCAGCCCGGTGGGCCCGGTAGCCTACAATGAGCAGTTCTTC

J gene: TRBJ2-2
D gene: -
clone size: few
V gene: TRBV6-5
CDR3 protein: CASSYVGRGNTGELFF
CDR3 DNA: TGTGCCAGCAGTTACGTCGGCAGGGGAAACACCGGGGAGCTGTTTTTT

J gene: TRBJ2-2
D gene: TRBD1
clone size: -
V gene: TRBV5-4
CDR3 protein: CASSPKTGGNTGELFF
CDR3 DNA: TGTGCCAGCAGCCCAAAGACAGGGGGCAACACCGGGGAGCTGTTTTTT

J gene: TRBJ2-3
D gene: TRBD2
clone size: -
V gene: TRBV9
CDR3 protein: CASSPLAGVADTQYF
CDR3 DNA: TGTGCCAGCAGCCCCTTAGCGGGAGTTGCAGATACGCAGTATTTT

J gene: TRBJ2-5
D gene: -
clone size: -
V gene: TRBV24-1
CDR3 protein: CATSQRETQYF
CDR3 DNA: TGTGCCACCAGCCAGCGGGAGACCCAGTACTTC

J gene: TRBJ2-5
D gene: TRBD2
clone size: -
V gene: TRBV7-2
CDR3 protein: CASSKREGQGETQYF
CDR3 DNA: TGTGCCAGCAGTAAGCGGGAGGGCCAGGGAGAGACCCAGTACTTC

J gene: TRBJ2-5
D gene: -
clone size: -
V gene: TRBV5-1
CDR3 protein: CASSLAPENQETQYF
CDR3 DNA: TGCGCCAGCAGCTTGGCCCCAGAAAACCAAGAGACCCAGTACTTC

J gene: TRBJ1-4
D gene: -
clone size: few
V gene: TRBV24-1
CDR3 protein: CATSDHTNEKLFF
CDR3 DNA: TGTGCCACCAGTGATCATACTAATGAAAAACTGTTTTTT

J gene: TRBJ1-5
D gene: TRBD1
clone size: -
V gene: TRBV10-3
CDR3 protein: CAISESETGGNQPQHF
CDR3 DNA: TGTGCCATCAGTGAGTCTGAGACAGGGGGCAATCAGCCCCAGCATTTT

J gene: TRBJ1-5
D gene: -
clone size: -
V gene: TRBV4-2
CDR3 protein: CASSRDRGRSNQPQHF
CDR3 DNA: TGTGCCAGCAGCCGTGATCGGGGTAGAAGCAATCAGCCCCAGCATTTT

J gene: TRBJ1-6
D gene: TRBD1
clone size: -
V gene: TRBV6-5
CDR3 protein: CASRTDRGNNSPLHF
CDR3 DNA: TGTGCCAGCAGAACGGACAGGGGGAATAATTCACCCCTCCACTTT

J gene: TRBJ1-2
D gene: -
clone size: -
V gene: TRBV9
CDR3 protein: CASSVGTAFTNYGYTF
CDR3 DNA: TGTGCCAGCAGCGTAGGGACAGCCTTTACTAACTATGGCTACACCTTC

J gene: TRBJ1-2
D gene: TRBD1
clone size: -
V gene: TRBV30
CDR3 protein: CAWSGTGGSYYGYTF
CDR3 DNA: TGTGCCTGGAGCGGCACAGGGGGCAGCTATTATGGCTACACCTTC

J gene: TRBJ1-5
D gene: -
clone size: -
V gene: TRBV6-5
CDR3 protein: CASSPTGVGNQPQHF
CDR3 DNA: TGTGCCAGCAGCCCGACCGGGGTAGGCAATCAGCCCCAGCATTTT

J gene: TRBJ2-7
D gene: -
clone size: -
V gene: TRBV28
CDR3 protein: CASSFGRGGGRSVEQYF
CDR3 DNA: TGTGCCAGCAGTTTTGGCAGAGGGGGCGGGAGGTCCGTAGAGCAGTACTTC

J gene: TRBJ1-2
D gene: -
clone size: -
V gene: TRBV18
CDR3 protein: CASSGQTANYGYTF
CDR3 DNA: TGTGCCAGCTCAGGGCAGACAGCTAACTATGGCTACACCTTC

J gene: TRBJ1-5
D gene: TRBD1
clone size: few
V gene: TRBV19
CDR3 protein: CASFDRGGNQPQHF
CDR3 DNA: TGTGCCAGTTTCGACAGGGGAGGCAATCAGCCCCAGCATTTT

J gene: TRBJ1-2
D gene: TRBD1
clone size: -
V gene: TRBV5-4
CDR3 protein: CASSLGQGGLIGYTF
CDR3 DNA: TGTGCCAGCAGCCTGGGACAGGGGGGATTAATTGGCTACACCTTC

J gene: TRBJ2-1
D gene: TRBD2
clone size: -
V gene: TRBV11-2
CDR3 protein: CAGRHPWGSGRANNEQFF
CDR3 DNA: TGTGCCGGCAGACACCCCTGGGGTAGCGGGAGGGCGAACAATGAGCAGTTCTTC

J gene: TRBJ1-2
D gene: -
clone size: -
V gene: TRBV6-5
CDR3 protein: CASIPFGRPDGYTF
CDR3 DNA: TGTGCCAGCATCCCCTTTGGCAGGCCAGATGGCTACACCTTC

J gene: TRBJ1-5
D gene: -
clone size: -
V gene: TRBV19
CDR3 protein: CASSIHLDSSAQHF
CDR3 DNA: TGTGCCAGTAGTATCCACTTAGACAGTTCGGCCCAGCATTTT